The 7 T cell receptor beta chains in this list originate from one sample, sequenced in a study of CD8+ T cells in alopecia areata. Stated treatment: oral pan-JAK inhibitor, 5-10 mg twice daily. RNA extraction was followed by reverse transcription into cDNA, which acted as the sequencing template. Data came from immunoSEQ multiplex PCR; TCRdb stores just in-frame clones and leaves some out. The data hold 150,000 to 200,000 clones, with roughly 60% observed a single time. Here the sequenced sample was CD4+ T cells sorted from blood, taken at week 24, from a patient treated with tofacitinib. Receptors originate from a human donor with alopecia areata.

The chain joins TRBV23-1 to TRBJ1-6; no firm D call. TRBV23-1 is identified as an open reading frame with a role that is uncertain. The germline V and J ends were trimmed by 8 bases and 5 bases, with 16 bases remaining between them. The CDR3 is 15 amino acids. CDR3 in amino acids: CASPLEDAHNSPLHF. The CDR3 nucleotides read TGCGCCAGCCCATTGGAGGACGCGCATAATTCACCCCTCCACTTT.

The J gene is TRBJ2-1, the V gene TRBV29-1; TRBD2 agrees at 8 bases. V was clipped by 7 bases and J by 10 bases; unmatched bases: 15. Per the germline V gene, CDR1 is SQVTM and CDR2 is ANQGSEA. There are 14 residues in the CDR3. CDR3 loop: CSALAGLHIGEQFF. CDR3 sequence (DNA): TGCAGCGCTTTAGCGGGGCTCCACATCGGCGAGCAGTTCTTC.

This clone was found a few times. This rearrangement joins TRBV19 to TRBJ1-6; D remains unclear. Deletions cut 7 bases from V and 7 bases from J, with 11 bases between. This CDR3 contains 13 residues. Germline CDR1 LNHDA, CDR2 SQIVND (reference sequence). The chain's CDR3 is CASTLGENSPLHF. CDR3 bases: TGTGCCAGTACCCTCGGAGAGAATTCACCCCTCCACTTT.

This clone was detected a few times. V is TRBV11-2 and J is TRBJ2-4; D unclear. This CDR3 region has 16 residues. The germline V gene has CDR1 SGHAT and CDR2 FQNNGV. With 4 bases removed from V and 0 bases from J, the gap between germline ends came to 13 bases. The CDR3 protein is CASSSWVSLAKNIQYF. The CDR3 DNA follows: TGTGCCAGCAGCTCATGGGTCTCCTTAGCCAAAAACATTCAGTACTTC.

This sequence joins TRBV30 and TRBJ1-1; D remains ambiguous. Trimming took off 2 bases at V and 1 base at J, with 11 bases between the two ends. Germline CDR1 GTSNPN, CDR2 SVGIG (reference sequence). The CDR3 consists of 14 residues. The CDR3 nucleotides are TGTGCCTGGAGTACGGGGATGACGAACACTGAAGCTTTCTTT. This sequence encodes CAWSTGMTNTEAFF.

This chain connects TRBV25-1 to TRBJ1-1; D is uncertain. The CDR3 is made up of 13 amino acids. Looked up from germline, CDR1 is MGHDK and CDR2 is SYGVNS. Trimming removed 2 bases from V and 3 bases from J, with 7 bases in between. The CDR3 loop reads CASSEPPHTEAFF. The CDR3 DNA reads TGTGCCAGCAGTGAACCCCCACACACTGAAGCTTTCTTT.

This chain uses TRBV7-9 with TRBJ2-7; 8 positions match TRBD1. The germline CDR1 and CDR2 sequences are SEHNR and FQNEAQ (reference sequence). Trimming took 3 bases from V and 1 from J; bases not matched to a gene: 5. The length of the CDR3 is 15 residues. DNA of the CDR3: TGTGCCAGCAGCTTGGACCGGGACAGGTCCTACGAGCAGTACTTC. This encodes CASSLDRDRSYEQYF.